This T cell receptor (beta chain) was profiled in a study of T cells in Graves' hyperthyroidism and ophthalmopathy. Study conclusions and caveats: Most thyroid clonotypes expanded above 0.001 were also detected in blood.

Regions amplified from RNA transcripts were the TCR beta CDR3 regions. A first-round RT-PCR of the TCR CDR3 used the HTBI primer set. In TCRdb, the multiplex PCR reads were re-called with MiXCR into one record per CDR3 protein. The data show almost 350,000 distinct CDR3 sequences, 15% to 20% seen once. From germline, CDR1 is GTSNPN and CDR2 SVGIG (reference sequence). The CDR3 covers 13 residues. V was trimmed by 8 bases and J by 4 bases, leaving 14 bases between them. Note on this clonotype: Antigen: not known.

This sequence originates from a woman in her thirties or forties with Graves' ophthalmopathy. The J gene is TRBJ2-2, the V gene TRBV30; D gene ambiguous. The sample was blood. The CDR3, as DNA: TGTGCCCTCGCCCAGGATTTCACCGGGGAGCTGTTTTTT. It yields the protein CALAQDFTGELFF.